The 19 T cell receptor beta chains below were found in one sample sequenced in a study of T-cell reconstitution after alpha-beta-depleted transplantation in children. A library of TCRbeta sequences, prepared with unique molecular identifiers, was generated. From the PCR reads, TCRdb called clonotypes with MiXCR, one entry per CDR3 protein. Seen here are fewer than 550,000 distinct CDR3 sequences, roughly a tenth observed once, and the top ten hold roughly 2.1%. Sample: PBMCs, taken before TCRalphabeta/CD19-depleted stem cell transplant. The receptors shown here come from a child between 2 and 9 years old with inherited bone marrow failure, due to receive a stem cell transplant.

The table lists this clonotype with a few counts. At one end the junction does not follow the germline gene, possibly because of a read error. The chain links TRBV28 to TRBJ2-7; 11 bases fit TRBD1. Looked up from germline, CDR1 is MDHEN and CDR2 is SYDVKM. The length of the CDR3 is 18 residues. Here the CDR3 reads CASSPRTGGNPHPYGQYF. As DNA, the CDR3 is TGTGCCAGCAGTCCCCGGACAGGGGGCAATCCCCACCCCTACGGGCAGTACTTC.

This clonotype was counted at least ten times. This chain joins TRBV7-2 and TRBJ2-5; 10 bases map to TRBD1. The CDR3 extends over 14 amino acids. Per germline, CDR1 SGHTA and CDR2 FQGNSA. Losses at the gene ends were 6 bases for V and 5 bases for J; bases not matched to a gene: 6. The CDR3 DNA is TGTGCCAGCAGAAAAGACAGGGGGCAGGAGACCCAGTACTTC. Translated: CASRKDRGQETQYF. The whole variable domain, filled in from reference TRBV7-2 and TRBJ2-5, reads GAGVSQSPSNKVTEKGKDVELRCDPISGHTALYWYRQSLGQGLEFLIYFQGNSAPDKSGLPSDRFSAERTGGSVSTLTIQRTQQEDSAVYLCASRKDRGQETQYFGPGTRLLVL.

The chain is built from TRBV28 and TRBJ2-7, with 8 nucleotides matching TRBD1. The CDR3 has 14 amino acids. CDR1 and CDR2 (germline): MDHEN, SYDVKM. The CDR3 sequence: CASCEQGGPYEQYF. The CDR3 DNA sequence: TGTGCTTCGTGCGAACAGGGGGGCCCCTACGAGCAGTACTTC.

The chain combines TRBV7-9 with TRBJ2-7; D is unresolved. V was pared by 6 bases and J by 2 bases, with 11 bases between. The CDR3 is 13 amino acids. Germline V gives CDR1 SEHNR, CDR2 FQNEAQ (reference sequence). The CDR3 reads CASSPPPTYEQYF. The CDR3 coding sequence is TGTGCCAGCAGTCCCCCCCCCACCTACGAGCAGTACTTC. Together with reference TRBV7-9 and TRBJ2-7, the CDR3 gives the full variable domain: DTGVSQNPRHKITKRGQNVTFRCDPISEHNRLYWYRQTLGQGPEFLTYFQNEAQLEKSRLLSDRFSAERPKGSFSTLEIQRTEQGDSAMYLCASSPPPTYEQYFGPGTRLTVT.

The genes are TRBV5-5 and TRBJ1-3; D unresolved. CDR1 is SGHKS and CDR2 is YYEKEE in the germline V gene (reference sequence). V lost 1 base to trimming and J lost 1 base, with 9 bases between them. The CDR3 is 15 residues long. DNA for the CDR3: TGTGCCAGCAGCTTGAGCTCCGGGTCTGGAAACACCATATATTTT. It translates to CASSLSSGSGNTIYF. Together with reference TRBV5-5 and TRBJ1-3, the CDR3 gives the full variable domain: DAGVTQSPTHLIKTRGQQVTLRCSPISGHKSVSWYQQVLGQGPQFIFQYYEKEERGRGNFPDRFSARQFPNYSSELNVNALLLGDSALYLCASSLSSGSGNTIYFGEGSWLTVV.

This clonotype was recorded many times. The CDR3 is CASSQDPDNSGRGIHEQFF. The CDR3 nucleotides are TGTGCCAGCAGCCAAGATCCGGACAATAGCGGGCGCGGGATCCATGAGCAGTTCTTC. This rearrangement joins TRBV4-2 to TRBJ2-1; 7 bases agree with TRBD2. V dropped 0 bases and J dropped 8; count of bases not matched to a gene: 19. This CDR3 contains 19 residues. Germline CDR1 is LGHNA and CDR2 is YNFKEQ.

The rearrangement links TRBV29-1 to TRBJ2-7; D remains unclear. Germline V lookup: CDR1 SQVTM, CDR2 ANQGSEA. V lost 1 base and J lost 3, with 22 bases in between. The CDR3 is 17 amino acids. DNA for the CDR3: TGCAGCGTTGAAGGAGCAGTAGATCGACCGCCCTTCTACGAGCAGTACTTC. This translates into CSVEGAVDRPPFYEQYF.

The chain is built from TRBV29-1 and TRBJ2-5; TRBD1 matches at 9 bases. The CDR3 consists of 14 residues. V shed 6 bases, J shed 1 base, and the junction held 6 bases outside the gene matches. Germline loops: CDR1 SQVTM, CDR2 ANQGSEA. The CDR3 DNA sequence: TGCAGCGTCGGGGACAGGGCCCTCCAAGAGACCCAGTACTTC. Amino acids: CSVGDRALQETQYF.

This clonotype was picked up many times. V and J are TRBV20-1 and TRBJ2-3; 8 bases agree with TRBD2. V shed 5 bases, J shed 2 bases, and the junction held 6 bases outside the gene matches. CDR1 and CDR2 (germline): DFQATT, SNEGSKA (reference sequence). There are 14 residues in the CDR3. The CDR3 here is CSAVVAGNTDTQYF. In DNA form, the CDR3 reads TGCAGTGCTGTTGTAGCGGGAAACACAGATACGCAGTATTTT.

This clonotype showed up many times. The chain uses TRBV10-3 and TRBJ2-1; 12 bases are shared with TRBD2. V lost 2 bases to trimming and J lost 7 bases; unmatched junction nucleotides: 15. The germline V gene encodes CDR1 ENHRY and CDR2 SYGVKD. The CDR3 runs to 19 residues. CDR3 nucleotides: TGTGCCATCAGTGAGGACCTAGGGACTAGCGGGCATAGGAAGAATGAGCAGTTCTTC. As protein: CAISEDLGTSGHRKNEQFF.

On this clonotype: Likely a read error: the CDR3 ends without its conserved phenylalanine or tryptophan. This rearrangement joins TRBV10-3 to TRBJ2-3; TRBD1 agrees at 8 bases. Germline assignment: CDR1 ENHRY and CDR2 SYGVKD. Trimming cost V 6 bases and J 1 base; bases outside gene matches: 6. This CDR3 has 15 residues. The CDR3 region has the DNA TGTGCCATCAGGATAACGGGACAGGGCACAGATACGCAGTATTCT. Its protein is CAIRITGQGTDTQYS.

Concerning this clonotype itself: Possible read error: a much larger clone is one base away. V is TRBV4-1 and J is TRBJ2-2, with 14 bases aligning to TRBD2. CDR3 size: 17 residues. Germline assignment: CDR1 MGHRA and CDR2 YSYEKL. The junction had 3 bases not matched to a gene; V was cut back by 2 bases and J by 4 bases. CDR3 bases: TGCGCCAGCAGCCAACGGACTAGCGGGAGGTGCACCGGGGAGCTGTTTTTT. Translated: CASSQRTSGRCTGELFF.

In its sample, this clonotype was seen many times. The chain recombines TRBV6-5 with TRBJ2-3, with D hard to call. The V and J ends lost 2 bases and 0 bases respectively, with 6 bases between them. The CDR3 runs 14 residues. Germline values: CDR1 MNHEY, CDR2 SVGAGI. The CDR3 DNA sequence: TGTGCCAGCAGTTACACCCCGAGCACAGATACGCAGTATTTT. It encodes CASSYTPSTDTQYF.

The genes are TRBV20-1 and TRBJ2-1, with D possibly matching TRBD2 (6 bases). The V end lost 0 bases, the J end lost 7 bases, and 16 bases lay between the germline ends. CDR1 is DFQATT and CDR2 is SNEGSKA in the germline V gene (reference sequence). The CDR3 covers 15 residues. For the CDR3, the DNA is TGCAGTGCTAGAGATTCACAACTAGCCAGGAATGAGCAGTTCTTC. It translates to CSARDSQLARNEQFF.

Ten or more counts support this clonotype. V and J are TRBV5-1 and TRBJ2-2; 12 bases are a match to TRBD2. Germline V gives CDR1 SGHRS, CDR2 YFSETQ. With V trimmed by 4 bases and J by 1 base, 8 bases remained unmatched. CDR3 size: 18 residues. The CDR3 reads CASSPGLAGILNTGELFF. The CDR3 bases are TGCGCCAGCAGCCCCGGACTAGCGGGGATCCTGAACACCGGGGAGCTGTTTTTT.

This clonotype was counted a few times. This chain uses TRBV4-2 with TRBJ1-1; tentative D call: TRBD1 (6 bases). Trimming pared 0 bases from V and 4 bases from J, leaving 18 bases between. Germline V lookup: CDR1 LGHNA, CDR2 YNFKEQ. The CDR3 is 17 residues long. The CDR3: CASSQDISGGGGTEAFF. CDR3 bases: TGTGCCAGCAGCCAAGATATCAGCGGGGGAGGGGGCACTGAAGCTTTCTTT.

The J gene is TRBJ2-1, the V gene TRBV20-1; 9 nucleotides match TRBD2. Germline V gene sequence: CDR1 DFQATT, CDR2 SNEGSKA (reference sequence). V gave up 6 bases and J gave up 3 bases; unmatched junction bases: 9. The length of the CDR3 is 15 residues. The CDR3 protein is CSAPGTSRGYNEQFF. The CDR3 DNA follows: TGCAGTGCCCCAGGGACTAGCAGAGGCTACAATGAGCAGTTCTTC.

This clonotype appeared many times. CDR3 DNA sequence: TGCGCCAGCAGTGTGGAGGGGAGGACCGGGGAGCTGTTTTTT. Translated, it gives CASSVEGRTGELFF. The chain carries TRBV5-1 and TRBJ2-2; D perhaps matches TRBD2 (6 bases). Germline CDR1 reads SGHRS; CDR2 reads YFSETQ. V shed 5 bases and J shed 5 bases, with 13 bases lying between them. The CDR3 sequence is 14 residues long.

The table lists this clonotype with many counts. This chain joins TRBV12-3 or TRBV12-4 and TRBJ2-1; D is unclear. V lost 1 base and J 1 base, leaving 11 bases between the germline ends. The CDR3 runs 16 residues. The CDR3 DNA follows: TGTGCCAGCAGTTTAGGCCGAAGGGTATCCTACAATGAGCAGTTCTTC. Protein: CASSLGRRVSYNEQFF.